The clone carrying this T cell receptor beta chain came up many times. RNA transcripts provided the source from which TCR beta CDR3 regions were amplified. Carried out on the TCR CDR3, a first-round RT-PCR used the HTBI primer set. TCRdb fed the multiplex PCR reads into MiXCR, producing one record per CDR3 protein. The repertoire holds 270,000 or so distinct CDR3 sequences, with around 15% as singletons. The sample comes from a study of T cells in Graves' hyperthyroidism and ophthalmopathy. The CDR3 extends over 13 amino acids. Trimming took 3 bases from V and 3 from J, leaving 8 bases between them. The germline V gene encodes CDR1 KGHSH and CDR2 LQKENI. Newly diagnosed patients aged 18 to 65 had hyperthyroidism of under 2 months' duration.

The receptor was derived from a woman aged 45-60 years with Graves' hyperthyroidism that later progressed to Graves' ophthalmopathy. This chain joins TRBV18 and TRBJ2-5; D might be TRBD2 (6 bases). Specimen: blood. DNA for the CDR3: TGTGCCAGCTCACCTCCGGGGGAAGAGACCCAGTACTTC. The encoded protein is CASSPPGEETQYF.